The T cell receptor (beta chain) under discussion was sequenced for a study of Graves' ophthalmopathy and Graves' hyperthyroidism (dated by TCRdb to the late 2010s). Describing the broader study: Peripheral blood was collected at initial diagnosis, prior to any treatment. After sampling, hyperthyroidism patients received methimazole starting at 30 mg daily, and ophthalmopathy patients received high-dose intravenous methylprednisolone. To explore V-J signatures distinguishing ophthalmopathy from hyperthyroidism, a discovery set of some 100 patients (fewer than 45 ophthalmopathy, over 55 stable hyperthyroidism) was enrolled. The 85 to 100 discovery patients were divided at random into training and test sets in a 7:3 ratio. The study used TCR beta repertoire signatures to distinguish Graves' ophthalmopathy from Graves' hyperthyroidism and to predict progression to ophthalmopathy. In total, around 140 blood samples were TCR-sequenced: around 42 ophthalmopathy, some 75 hyperthyroidism and about 17 hyperthyroidism-to-ophthalmopathy patients. T-cell repertoires of thyroid tissue and blood were compared in over 5 hyperthyroidism patients. An independent validation cohort comprised under 20 hyperthyroidism patients and over 15 patients who later progressed from hyperthyroidism to ophthalmopathy. Beyond this particular receptor, the publication reports: In cross-validation, the 13-signature model distinguished ophthalmopathy from stable hyperthyroidism with roughly 90% sensitivity and roughly 81% specificity, and in the test set the corresponding values were approximately 80% and 68%. In validation, the model predicted ophthalmopathy progression with over 60% sensitivity and around 72% specificity; approximately 12 predicted patients were CT-confirmed with GO in a median of approximately 6.5 months. No statistical method was used to predetermine the sample size, and group allocation was not hidden from the investigators. Most expanded thyroid clonotypes with frequency above 0.001 were also detected in blood, suggesting blood repertoires may reflect the thyroid immune response.

Many counts were recorded for this clonotype. Its cognate antigen has yet to be identified. No much larger clone exists at a distance of one base, and base qualities are not known. For repertoire sequencing, TCR beta CDR3 regions were amplified from RNA transcripts. HTBI primers and the Qiagen OneStep RT-PCR kit were used in a first-round RT-PCR, which was followed by a second-round multiplex PCR, size selection and purification. Libraries were sequenced on an Illumina HiSeq2000 using paired-end 100 bp reads. The paper's processing steps were these. SOAPnuke was used to process the reads, removing any read that contained adapters or uncalled bases, had a mean Phred below 15, or lacked an exact match to the constant primer or identifier. High-quality paired reads were merged with COPE v1.2.5. Each unique nucleotide sequence was treated as a clonotype, and MiTCR v1.1 was used to align the clonotypes to the IMGT TRB V, D and J references. The analysis was limited to V-J combinations with a frequency above 0.0001, which together covered 99.2% of repertoires. For each V-J combination, a TCR clonal expansion and chaos score was defined as F50 clonal expansion divided by the chaos observed in the TCRdist matrix. Welch's t-statistics and random forest were used to reduce features to approximately 13 V-J combinations, which were fed into a naive Bayes classifier. The Morisita-Horn index was used to measure how similar the thyroid and blood repertoires were. TCRdb's own reprocessing of the public reads used fastp at Q25 and MiXCR and kept productive beta chains. Rows with a matching CDR3 protein are joined into one entry that keeps the most common DNA and genes. What appears here as the V and J calls and clone size reflects TCRdb's work, not the paper's. Within this sample are about 210,000 distinct CDR3 sequences, with just under 30% of them counted one time only. Of the sample, about 9.3% is held by the ten largest clones.

Ophthalmopathy patients were characterized by moderately to severely active disease, a Clinical Activity Score of at least 3, a NOSPECS grade of at least 4, and a disease duration under 3 months. Patients were excluded if they had other autoimmune diseases, uncontrolled infections, pregnancy or lactation. Diagnosis relied on clinical symptoms, serum thyroxine, TRAb, thyroid ultrasound and orbital computed tomography. Ficoll-Paque density gradient centrifugation was used to isolate PBMCs from approximately 11 ml of fresh peripheral blood. Total RNA was extracted using Trizol reagent, and RNA quality was checked on an Agilent 2100 Bioanalyzer. The sequence was collected from a man over 45 with Graves' ophthalmopathy. Donor details come from another sample of the same person, matched by shared clones. Material for sequencing was peripheral blood.

The sequenced DNA: TGTGCCAGCAGCGCGGGACAGGGCGCAATCAGCTACGAGCAGTACTTC. Protein translation: CASSAGQGAISYEQYF. The rearrangement combines TRBV6-2 or TRBV6-3 with TRBJ2-7; 9 nucleotides in the junction match TRBD1. Unmatched junction bases come to 12, with V trimmed by 6 bases and J by 3 bases. CDR1 MNHEY and CDR2 SVGEGT are derived from the germline V gene. Counted from cysteine to phenylalanine, this CDR3 has 16 amino acids. The entry retains the CDR3 DNA only, 48 bases that are in frame from base 1.